This T cell receptor beta chain is from a study of OX40 agonist ivuxolimab in advanced cancers. The method was immunoSEQ multiplex PCR; TCRdb's version includes in-frame clones alone and lacks a portion of them. The sample shows about 72,000 clones, 88% of them seen only once. This clonotype originated in an adult with an advanced solid tumor such as melanoma, head and neck, liver or kidney cancer. Material: CD4+ or CD8+ T cells sorted from blood, obtained in a trial of the OX40 agonist ivuxolimab.

DNA for the CDR3: TGTGCCAGCAGCCCGGGGGGCAGCTCCTATAATTCACCCCTCCACTTT. This codes for CASSPGGSSYNSPLHF. This rearrangement joins TRBV5-4 to TRBJ1-6, with D possibly matching TRBD1 (6 bases). The CDR3 runs 16 residues. V gave up 4 bases and J gave up 0 bases, with 11 bases separating them. CDR1 is SGHNT and CDR2 is YYREEE in the germline V gene (reference sequence).